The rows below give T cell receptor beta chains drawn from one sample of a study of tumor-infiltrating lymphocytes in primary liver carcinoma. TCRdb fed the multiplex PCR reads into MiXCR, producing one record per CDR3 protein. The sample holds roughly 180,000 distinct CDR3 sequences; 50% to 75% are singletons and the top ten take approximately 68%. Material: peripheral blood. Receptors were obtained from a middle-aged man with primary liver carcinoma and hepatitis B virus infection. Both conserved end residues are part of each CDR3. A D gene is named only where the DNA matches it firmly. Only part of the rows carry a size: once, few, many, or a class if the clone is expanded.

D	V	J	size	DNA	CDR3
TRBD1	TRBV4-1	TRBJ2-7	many	TGCGCCAGCAGCCATCCGGGACAGGGGTACGAGCAGTACTTC	CASSHPGQGYEQYF
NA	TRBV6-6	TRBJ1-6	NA	TGTGCCAGCAGTTACCTCGCCCCTAATAATTCACCCCTCCTCTTT	CASSYLAPNNSPLLF
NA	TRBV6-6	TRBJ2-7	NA	TGTGCCAGCAGTTATCTTAGCAATCCCTCCTACGAGCAGTACTTC	CASSYLSNPSYEQYF
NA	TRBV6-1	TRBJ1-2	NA	TGTGCCAGCAGTGAAGCTCTCGACCCGGGGCCTTGCTACACCTTC	CASSEALDPGPCYTF
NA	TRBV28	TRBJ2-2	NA	TGTGCCAGCAGCTACGATAGCGGCCCTAACACCGGGGAGCTGTTTTTT	CASSYDSGPNTGELFF
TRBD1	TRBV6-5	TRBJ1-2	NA	TGTGCCAGCAGTGGGACAGATTATGGCTACACCTTC	CASSGTDYGYTF
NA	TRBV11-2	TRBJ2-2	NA	TGTGCCAGCACCCCCTTCGGCGGGGAGACTTGGGAGCTGTTTTTT	CASTPFGGETWELFF
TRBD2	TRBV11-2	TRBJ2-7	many	TGTGCCGGCGGCCGATCTAGCGGGTTCTACGAGCAGTACTTC	CAGGRSSGFYEQYF
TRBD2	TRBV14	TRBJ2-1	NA	TGTGCCAGCAGCCAAGATCCAGCTAGCGGGGTCAATGACCAGTTCTTC	CASSQDPASGVNDQFF
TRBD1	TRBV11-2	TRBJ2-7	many	TGTGCCAGCAGCTTCGACAGGGCCGACGAGCAGTACTTC	CASSFDRADEQYF
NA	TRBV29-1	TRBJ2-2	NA	TGCAGCCTTGAATCAGGGCCCGGGGAGCTGTTTTTT	CSLESGPGELFF